These 30 T cell receptor beta chains were all obtained from the same sample, sequenced in a study of PD-L1 blockade in urothelial cancer. Time point denoted: pretreatment peripheral blood. The protocol was immunoSEQ multiplex PCR, while the TCRdb copy is restricted to in-frame clones and leaves out a portion. The table records roughly 50,000 clones, approximately 88% of them present only once. Here the sequenced sample was PBMCs, taken around atezolizumab (anti-PD-L1) treatment. The receptor source for this set is a woman aged 55-69 years with urothelial cancer.

The V gene is TRBV28, the J gene TRBJ2-7; 14 positions match TRBD2. V lost 7 bases, J lost 1 base, and 3 bases stayed unmatched. This CDR3 contains 15 residues. Germline loops: CDR1 MDHEN, CDR2 SYDVKM. CDR3 nucleotides: TGTGCCAGCATCGGACTAGCGGGAGGATCCTACGAGCAGTACTTC. Translation gives CASIGLAGGSYEQYF.

This clone was recorded once. J is TRBJ2-4 and V is TRBV5-1, with D tentatively TRBD2 (6 bases). Germline V CDR1 and CDR2: SGHRS, YFSETQ. The CDR3 covers 15 residues. Trimming took off 4 bases at V and 0 bases at J, with 11 bases between the two ends. CDR3 protein: CASSPGGRAKNIQYF. The CDR3 bases are TGCGCCAGCAGCCCTGGAGGGAGAGCCAAAAACATTCAGTACTTC.

The rearrangement joins TRBV10-3 to TRBJ2-2; TRBD1 aligns across 8 bases. The CDR3 consists of 14 residues. V gave up 5 bases and J gave up 5 bases; unmatched junction bases: 4. CDR1 is ENHRY, CDR2 SYGVKD, per germline. The CDR3 nucleotides read TGTGCCATCAGTCAGGACAGGGATACCGGGGAGCTGTTTTTT. Translation gives CAISQDRDTGELFF.

The chain links TRBV28 to TRBJ2-2; TRBD1 aligns across 8 bases. Germline V CDR1 and CDR2: MDHEN, SYDVKM. This CDR3 contains 14 residues. With 6 bases clipped from V and 5 bases from J, the junction kept 5 bases outside the gene matches. CDR3: CASRQGVMTGELFF. The CDR3 DNA is TGTGCCAGCAGACAGGGGGTGATGACCGGGGAGCTGTTTTTT. The full variable domain, in which reference TRBV28 and TRBJ2-2 provide the parts outside the CDR3, is DVKVTQSSRYLVKRTGEKVFLECVQDMDHENMFWYRQDPGLGLRLIYFSYDVKMKEKGDIPEGYSVSREKKERFSLILESASTNQTSMYLCASRQGVMTGELFFGEGSRLTVL.

V usage is TRBV28 and J usage is TRBJ1-5, with TRBD1 matching 7 bases. The V segment lost 5 bases and the J segment 2 bases; nucleotides outside the gene matches: 12. The CDR3 covers 17 residues. Per germline, CDR1 MDHEN and CDR2 SYDVKM. CDR3 DNA: TGTGCCAGCAGTCCTGGAAACAGGGGTGTGGGCAATCAGCCCCAGCATTTT. It codes for CASSPGNRGVGNQPQHF.

The chain couples TRBV5-5 to TRBJ2-5, with a possible D match to TRBD2 (6 bases). V lost 2 bases to trimming and J lost 2 bases, with 16 bases between them. CDR1 is SGHKS, CDR2 YYEKEE, per germline (reference sequence). The CDR3 sequence is 16 residues long. CDR3 amino acids: CASSFAGGPWQETQYF. The CDR3 DNA is TGTGCCAGCAGCTTCGCCGGAGGGCCGTGGCAAGAGACCCAGTACTTC.

V and J are TRBV19 and TRBJ2-3; D not resolved. From germline, CDR1 is LNHDA and CDR2 SQIVND (reference sequence). CDR3 length: 15 amino acids. Between the trimmed V and J ends, which lost 4 bases and 0 bases, there was a span of 11 bases. The CDR3 DNA sequence: TGTGCCAGTAGTACCCGACTGACTAGCACAGATACGCAGTATTTT. Its translation: CASSTRLTSTDTQYF.

The gene calls are TRBV18 and TRBJ1-6; no clear D. V lost 3 bases to trimming and J lost 9 bases, with 15 bases between them. The germline V gene encodes CDR1 KGHSH and CDR2 LQKENI. The CDR3 extends over 15 amino acids. The CDR3 loop is CASSPLRQEGSPLHF. CDR3 DNA sequence: TGTGCCAGCTCACCCTTACGGCAAGAGGGTTCACCCCTCCACTTT. The full variable domain, with the rest looked up from reference TRBV18 and TRBJ1-6, is NAGVMQNPRHLVRRRGQEARLRCSPMKGHSHVYWYRQLPEEGLKFMVYLQKENIIDESGMPKERFSAEFPKEGPSILRIQQVVRGDSAAYFCASSPLRQEGSPLHFGNGTRLTVT.

This chain's CDR3 is CSGRVDSDNEQFF. The DNA of the CDR3 is TGCAGCGGTAGGGTTGACAGTGACAATGAGCAGTTCTTC. The rearrangement uses TRBV29-1 and TRBJ2-1; TRBD1 is a possible D gene (5 bases). Germline V gene lookup returns CDR1 SQVTM and CDR2 ANQGSEA. The V end lost 7 bases, the J end lost 5 bases, and 15 bases lay between the germline ends. The CDR3 is 13 residues long.

The chain couples TRBV7-9 to TRBJ2-1; D possibly corresponds to TRBD2 (6 bases). Trimming removed 4 bases from V and 6 bases from J, with 16 bases in between. This CDR3 comprises 15 residues. CDR1 is SEHNR, CDR2 FQNEAQ, per germline (reference sequence). CDR3 region: CASSYTAGNSNEQFF. CDR3 nucleotides: TGTGCCAGCAGCTACACGGCGGGAAATTCCAATGAGCAGTTCTTC.

The chain couples TRBV27 to TRBJ1-2, with TRBD1 matching over 11 bases. The V gene's germline CDR1 is MNHEY and CDR2 SMNVEV (reference sequence). The CDR3 spans 13 residues. After removal of 6 bases from V and 8 bases from J, the junction contained 5 bases not matched to a gene. CDR3 DNA sequence: TGTGCCAGCAGAGGACAGGGGGCCGGGGGCTACACCTTC. Protein: CASRGQGAGGYTF.

The chain employs TRBV6-5 and TRBJ2-2; maybe TRBD1 (6 bases). V lost 4 bases and J 1 base, leaving 7 bases between the germline ends. The CDR3 has 14 amino acids. Per the germline V gene, CDR1 is MNHEY and CDR2 is SVGAGI. The DNA for the CDR3 is TGTGCCAGCAGTTTACAGGGGAACACCGGGGAGCTGTTTTTT. Protein sequence: CASSLQGNTGELFF.

The V call is TRBV7-9, the J call TRBJ2-3; D is perhaps TRBD1 (6 bases). V gave up 1 base and J gave up 1 base, with 9 bases separating them. Germline lookup yields CDR1 SEHNR and CDR2 FQNEAQ (reference sequence). The CDR3 runs 15 residues. The DNA of the CDR3 is TGTGCCAGCAGCTTAGAGGGGGTAGGCACAGATACGCAGTATTTT. This translates into CASSLEGVGTDTQYF.

This chain connects TRBV7-2 to TRBJ2-3; 8 positions agree with TRBD1. The ends lost 5 bases at V and 2 bases at J; junction bases unmatched: 6. Germline CDR1 reads SGHTA; CDR2 reads FQGNSA. The CDR3 has 15 residues. The CDR3 DNA reads TGTGCCAGCAGCCAGATGGGACAGGCCACAGATACGCAGTATTTT. Translating gives CASSQMGQATDTQYF. Using reference TRBV7-2 and TRBJ2-3 for the parts outside the CDR3, the full variable domain is GAGVSQSPSNKVTEKGKDVELRCDPISGHTALYWYRQSLGQGLEFLIYFQGNSAPDKSGLPSDRFSAERTGGSVSTLTIQRTQQEDSAVYLCASSQMGQATDTQYFGPGTRLTVL.

This clone was counted only a few times. This chain links TRBV19 with TRBJ2-7; 8 bases line up with TRBD1. V was clipped by 5 bases and J by 3 bases; unmatched bases: 12. CDR1 is LNHDA, CDR2 SQIVND, per germline (reference sequence). This CDR3 region has 16 residues. In DNA, the CDR3 is TGTGCCAGTAGTCTGACTCCCCGGACAGGGTTCTACGAGCAGTACTTC. This sequence encodes CASSLTPRTGFYEQYF.

The J gene is TRBJ1-2, the V gene TRBV15; 7 bases line up with TRBD1. V dropped 2 bases and J dropped 0; count of bases not matched to a gene: 6. The germline CDR1 and CDR2 sequences are LNHNV and YYDKDF (reference sequence). The CDR3 extends over 16 amino acids. The CDR3 protein is CATSRQRTGANYGYTF. In DNA, the CDR3 is TGTGCCACCAGCAGACAGAGAACAGGGGCTAACTATGGCTACACCTTC.

The chain links TRBV7-2 to TRBJ1-5; D gene uncertain. CDR3 size: 14 residues. Per the germline V gene, CDR1 is SGHTA and CDR2 is FQGNSA. Between the trimmed V and J ends, which lost 5 bases and 6 bases, there was a span of 14 bases. The CDR3 spells CASSREQQSQPQHF. Written as DNA, the CDR3 is TGTGCCAGCAGCCGGGAACAACAGTCTCAGCCCCAGCATTTT.

The chain joins TRBV6-6 to TRBJ2-7; no clear D. The V gene lost 7 bases and the J gene lost 6 bases, with 16 bases spanning the gap. Looked up from germline, CDR1 is MNHNY and CDR2 is SVGAGI (reference sequence). The CDR3 extends over 13 amino acids. The CDR3 DNA reads TGTGCCAGCACCCCAATCTACTCGGGCGAGCAGTACTTC. Its translation is CASTPIYSGEQYF.

The V and J genes are TRBV7-9 and TRBJ2-2; D uncertain. The CDR3 totals 13 residues. CDR1 SEHNR and CDR2 FQNEAQ come from the germline V gene (reference sequence). The V end was cut by 6 bases, the J end by 4 bases, with 9 bases between. In DNA form, the CDR3 reads TGTGCCAGCAGTTTTTTGGCCACCGGGGAGCTGTTTTTT. Residues: CASSFLATGELFF.

The rearrangement joins TRBV19 to TRBJ2-2; 10 nucleotides align to TRBD2. Germline CDR1 reads LNHDA; CDR2 reads SQIVND (reference sequence). CDR3 length: 14 amino acids. The V and J ends lost 4 bases and 6 bases, in that order; junction bases with no gene match: 2. The CDR3: CASSRLAGPGELFF. For the CDR3, the DNA is TGTGCCAGTAGTAGACTAGCGGGTCCCGGGGAGCTGTTTTTT.

This rearrangement joins TRBV9 to TRBJ2-1, with 7 bases identical to TRBD1. Germline lookup yields CDR1 SGDLS and CDR2 YYNGEE. The CDR3 extends over 12 amino acids. Unmatched junction bases numbered 6, after V lost 0 bases and J lost 15 bases. CDR3 in amino acids: CASSVERGPAFF. The CDR3 nucleotides read TGTGCCAGCAGCGTAGAGAGGGGGCCCGCGTTCTTC.

The chain recombines TRBV11-2 with TRBJ2-1; 11 positions agree with TRBD1. V was clipped by 5 bases and J by 10 bases; unmatched bases: 10. CDR1 is SGHAT, CDR2 FQNNGV, per germline. CDR3 length: 15 amino acids. The CDR3 spells CASSLAGTGGFEQFF. The CDR3 DNA sequence: TGTGCCAGCAGCCTGGCCGGGACAGGGGGTTTCGAGCAGTTCTTC.

This chain links TRBV6-5 with TRBJ1-3, with D possibly TRBD1 on 5 matching bases. V shed 0 bases and J shed 3 bases, with 9 bases lying between them. Germline V gives CDR1 MNHEY, CDR2 SVGAGI. The CDR3 has 15 residues. The CDR3 bases are TGTGCCAGCAGTTACTCATGGGGCAGTGGAAACACCATATATTTT. Translating gives CASSYSWGSGNTIYF.

Of note for this clone: At one end, the junction sequence differs from germline, possibly due to a read error. The V call is TRBV18, the J call TRBJ2-7; 7 bases match TRBD1. CDR3 length equals 15 residues. Germline CDR1 is KGHSH and CDR2 is LQKENI. The CDR3 spells CASSAPWDSSYEQYF. CDR3 DNA sequence: TGTGCCAGCTCAGCACCTTGGGACAGCTCCTACGAGCAGTACTTC.

This chain uses TRBV10-1 with TRBJ2-3; 9 nucleotides align to TRBD1. The CDR3 consists of 15 residues. The V and J ends lost 4 bases and 3 bases, in that order; junction bases with no gene match: 5. From germline, CDR1 is WNHNN and CDR2 SYGVQD (reference sequence). The CDR3 spells CASSGRGQGTDTQYF. The CDR3 DNA sequence: TGCGCCAGCAGTGGACGTGGACAGGGGACAGATACGCAGTATTTT.

This chain uses TRBV5-1 with TRBJ2-1; 9 bases are shared with TRBD2. CDR1 SGHRS and CDR2 YFSETQ come from the germline V gene. CDR3 length: 15 amino acids. J gave up 9 bases and V 1 base, and 8 bases lay outside the gene matches. In nucleotides, the CDR3 is TGCGCCAGCAGCTTGTGGGGTAGCGGGAGAGTTGAGCAGTTCTTC. Its translation: CASSLWGSGRVEQFF.

This clone was picked up many times. The chain carries TRBV7-2 and TRBJ1-1; no firm D call. Trimming stripped 1 base from V and 7 bases from J, with 7 bases between. CDR3 length: 12 residues. Germline CDR1 is SGHTA and CDR2 is FQGNSA. CDR3 protein: CASSLEQFEAFF. The CDR3 coding sequence is TGTGCCAGCAGCTTAGAACAGTTTGAAGCTTTCTTT.

This chain uses TRBV15 with TRBJ1-2; TRBD1 agrees at 9 bases. The CDR3 has 16 amino acids. V lost 0 bases to trimming and J lost 3 bases; unmatched junction nucleotides: 5. Looked up from germline, CDR1 is LNHNV and CDR2 is YYDKDF (reference sequence). The CDR3 region is CATSRDTGGGHYGYTF. In nucleotides, the CDR3 is TGTGCCACCAGCAGAGATACAGGGGGCGGTCACTATGGCTACACCTTC.

The chain combines TRBV7-2 with TRBJ2-3, with TRBD2 identical over 9 bases. Germline CDR1 is SGHTA and CDR2 is FQGNSA. The CDR3 is made up of 19 amino acids. The V gene end was trimmed by 5 bases and the J gene end by 2 bases; junction bases not matched to a gene: 17. The CDR3 reads CASSMVRAGGRALTDTQYF. The CDR3 DNA reads as TGTGCCAGCAGCATGGTACGAGCGGGAGGTCGGGCCCTCACAGATACGCAGTATTTT.

This clone was seen only once. The V gene is TRBV20-1, the J gene TRBJ1-3; D unresolved. The V gene's germline CDR1 is DFQATT and CDR2 SNEGSKA (reference sequence). CDR3 length: 11 residues. Between the trimmed V and J ends, which lost 2 bases and 6 bases, there was a span of 5 bases. The CDR3 reads CSARHQNTIYF. For the CDR3, the DNA is TGCAGTGCTAGACATCAAAACACCATATATTTT.